The present entry profiles one TCR beta chain with its context. These data are taken from a study of blood T cell repertoires in COVID-19. Study-level information: Samples taken during acute and convalescent COVID-19 were collected in the United States, Italy and Spain. T cells, B-cell-depleted T cells, or PBMCs provided the cDNA or gDNA that served as material.

In the original processing: From reference gene primer amplification, estimates of nucleated cell counts were derived. Profiling relied on immunoSEQ multiplex PCR, and the TCRdb table lists in-frame clones only, not all of them. For V, J and clone size, that table is used; D and trimming come from the DNA. The sample yields around 140,000 clones, around nine tenths seen once. CDR1 SNHLY and CDR2 FYNNEI come from the germline V gene. The CDR3 consists of 16 residues. The V gene end was trimmed by 6 bases and the J gene end by 0 bases; junction bases not matched to a gene: 4. This clonotype was sampled from a man aged 50-59 years with active or convalescent COVID-19. The chain carries TRBV2 and TRBJ2-2; 10 nucleotides match TRBD2. Sequencing was done on a sample of peripheral blood. Here the CDR3 DNA reads TGTGCCAGCAGGGCACTAGCGGGGACGAACACCGGGGAGCTGTTTTTT. This gives the protein CASRALAGTNTGELFF.